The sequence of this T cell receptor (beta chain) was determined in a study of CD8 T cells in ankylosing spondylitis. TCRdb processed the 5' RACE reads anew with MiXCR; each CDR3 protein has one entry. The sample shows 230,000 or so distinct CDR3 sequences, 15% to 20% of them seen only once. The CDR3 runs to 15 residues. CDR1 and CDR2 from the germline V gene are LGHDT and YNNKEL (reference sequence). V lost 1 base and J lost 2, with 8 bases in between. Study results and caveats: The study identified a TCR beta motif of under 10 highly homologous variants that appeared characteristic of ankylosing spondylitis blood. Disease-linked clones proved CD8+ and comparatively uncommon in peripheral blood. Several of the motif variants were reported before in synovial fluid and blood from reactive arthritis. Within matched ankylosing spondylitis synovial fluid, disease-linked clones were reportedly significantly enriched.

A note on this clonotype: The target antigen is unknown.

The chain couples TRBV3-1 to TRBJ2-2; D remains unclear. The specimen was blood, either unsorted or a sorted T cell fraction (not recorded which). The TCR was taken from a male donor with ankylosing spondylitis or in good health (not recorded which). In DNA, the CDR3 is TGTGCCAGCAGCCAAGTCGACCCCAACACCGGGGAGCTGTTTTTT. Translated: CASSQVDPNTGELFF.